The 2 T cell receptor beta chains presented below share a single source sample, sequenced in a study of OX40 agonist ivuxolimab in advanced cancers. Produced via immunoSEQ multiplex PCR; TCRdb's table is partial and in-frame only. The sample includes over 75,000 clones, roughly nine tenths of them seen just once. The sample consisted of CD4+ or CD8+ T cells sorted from blood, taken in a trial of the OX40 agonist ivuxolimab. The receptors stem from an adult with an advanced solid tumor such as melanoma, head and neck, liver or kidney cancer.

The chain recombines TRBV19 with TRBJ2-3, with TRBD2 matching 9 bases. This CDR3 has 13 amino acids. V was clipped by 5 bases and J by 13 bases; unmatched bases: 10. Germline-derived CDR1 and CDR2 are LNHDA and SQIVND (reference sequence). CDR3 nucleotides: TGTGCCAGTAGTCCATTGGGACTAGCCGACAAGTATTTT. Translating it yields CASSPLGLADKYF.

The rearrangement links TRBV6-1 to TRBJ2-2; 9 positions agree with TRBD1. The CDR3 covers 15 residues. With V trimmed by 8 bases and J by 4 bases, 8 bases remained unmatched. Germline V gene lookup returns CDR1 MNHNS and CDR2 SASEGT. For the CDR3, the DNA is TGTGCCAGCGATCCAAGACAGGGGGGCACCGGGGAGCTGTTTTTT. It is translated as CASDPRQGGTGELFF.